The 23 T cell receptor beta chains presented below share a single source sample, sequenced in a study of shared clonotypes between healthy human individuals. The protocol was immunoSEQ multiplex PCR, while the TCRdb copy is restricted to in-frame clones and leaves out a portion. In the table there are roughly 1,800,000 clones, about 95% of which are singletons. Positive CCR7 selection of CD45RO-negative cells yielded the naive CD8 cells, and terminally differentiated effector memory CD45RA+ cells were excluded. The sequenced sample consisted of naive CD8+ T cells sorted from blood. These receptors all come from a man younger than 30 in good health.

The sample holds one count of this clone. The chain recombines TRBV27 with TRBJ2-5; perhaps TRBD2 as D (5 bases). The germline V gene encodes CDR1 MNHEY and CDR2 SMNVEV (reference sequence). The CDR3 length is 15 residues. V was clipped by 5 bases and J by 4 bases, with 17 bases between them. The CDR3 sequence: CASSTRLNTGETQYF. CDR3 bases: TGTGCCAGCAGTACCAGACTAAACACGGGAGAGACCCAGTACTTC.

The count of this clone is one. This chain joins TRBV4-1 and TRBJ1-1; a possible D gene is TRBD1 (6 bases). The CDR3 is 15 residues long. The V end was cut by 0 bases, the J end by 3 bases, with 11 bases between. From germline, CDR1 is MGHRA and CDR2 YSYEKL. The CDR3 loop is CASSQDYGGHTEAFF. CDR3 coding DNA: TGCGCCAGCAGCCAAGATTACGGGGGGCACACTGAAGCTTTCTTT.

DNA of the CDR3: TGTGCCAGCAGCCGACAGGGTGGCTCCTACAATGAGCAGTTCTTC. Translating gives CASSRQGGSYNEQFF. The V and J genes are TRBV7-8 and TRBJ2-1; 7 bases are shared with TRBD1. Germline V gene lookup returns CDR1 SGHVS and CDR2 FQNEAQ. CDR3 length: 15 amino acids. Unmatched junction bases numbered 4, after V lost 5 bases and J lost 0 bases. The complete variable domain, with remaining parts taken from reference TRBV7-8 and TRBJ2-1, reads GAGVSQSPRYKVAKRGQDVALRCDPISGHVSLFWYQQALGQGPEFLTYFQNEAQLDKSGLPSDRFFAERPEGSVSTLKIQRTQQEDSAVYLCASSRQGGSYNEQFFGPGTRLTVL.

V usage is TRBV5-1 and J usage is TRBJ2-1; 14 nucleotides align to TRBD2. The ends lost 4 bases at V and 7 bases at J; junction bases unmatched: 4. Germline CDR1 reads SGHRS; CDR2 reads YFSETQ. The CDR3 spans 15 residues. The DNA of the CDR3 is TGCGCCAGCAGCACTAGACTAGCGGGAGGGAATGAGCAGTTCTTC. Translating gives CASSTRLAGGNEQFF.

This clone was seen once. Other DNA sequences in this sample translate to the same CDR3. CDR3 in amino acids: CASSLGSDYEQYF. In DNA form, the CDR3 reads TGTGCCAGCAGCTTAGGCTCTGACTACGAGCAGTACTTC. The chain is built from TRBV13 and TRBJ2-7, with D unresolved. The CDR3 consists of 13 residues. V lost 0 bases and J 3 bases, leaving 6 bases between the germline ends. The germline V gene encodes CDR1 PRHDT and CDR2 FYEKMQ (reference sequence).

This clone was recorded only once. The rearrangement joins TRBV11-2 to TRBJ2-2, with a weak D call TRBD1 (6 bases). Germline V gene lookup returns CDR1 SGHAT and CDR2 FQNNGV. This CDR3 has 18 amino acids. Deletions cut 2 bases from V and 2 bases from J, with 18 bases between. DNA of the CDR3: TGTGCCAGCAGCTTACTCAGAAACAGGGACAATAACACCGGGGAGCTGTTTTTT. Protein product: CASSLLRNRDNNTGELFF. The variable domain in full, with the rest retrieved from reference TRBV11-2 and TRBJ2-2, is EAGVAQSPRYKIIEKRQSVAFWCNPISGHATLYWYQQILGQGPKLLIQFQNNGVVDDSQLPKDRFSAERLKGVDSTLKIQPAKLEDSAVYLCASSLLRNRDNNTGELFFGEGSRLTVL.

CDR3 residues: CASRIAGVNTGELFF. CDR3 nucleotide sequence: TGCGCCAGCAGGATCGCGGGGGTCAACACCGGGGAGCTGTTTTTT. The chain has TRBV4-1 and TRBJ2-2, with 7 bases aligning to TRBD2. The CDR3 runs 15 residues. The germline gives CDR1 MGHRA, CDR2 YSYEKL. J lost 2 bases, V lost 6 bases, and 6 bases had no gene match.

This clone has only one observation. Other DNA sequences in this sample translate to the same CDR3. CDR3 bases: TGTGCCAGCAGCTTTGACAGTTACGAGCAGTACTTC. Translating gives CASSFDSYEQYF. This chain uses TRBV7-9 with TRBJ2-7; D might be TRBD1 (5 bases). Germline V CDR1 and CDR2: SEHNR, FQNEAQ (reference sequence). This CDR3 region has 12 residues. The V gene lost 3 bases and the J gene lost 4 bases, with 7 bases spanning the gap.

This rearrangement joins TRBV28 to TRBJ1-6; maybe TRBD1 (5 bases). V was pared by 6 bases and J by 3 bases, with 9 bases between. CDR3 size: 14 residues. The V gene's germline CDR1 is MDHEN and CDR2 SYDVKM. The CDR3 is CASSPGHYNSPLHF. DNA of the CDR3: TGTGCCAGCAGCCCAGGACACTATAATTCACCCCTCCACTTT. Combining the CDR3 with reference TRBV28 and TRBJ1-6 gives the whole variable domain DVKVTQSSRYLVKRTGEKVFLECVQDMDHENMFWYRQDPGLGLRLIYFSYDVKMKEKGDIPEGYSVSREKKERFSLILESASTNQTSMYLCASSPGHYNSPLHFGNGTRLTVT.

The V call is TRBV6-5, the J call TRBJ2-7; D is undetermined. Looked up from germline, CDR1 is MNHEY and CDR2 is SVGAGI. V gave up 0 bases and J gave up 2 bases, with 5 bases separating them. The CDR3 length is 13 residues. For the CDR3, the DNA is TGTGCCAGCAGTTACTCCCAAACCTACGAGCAGTACTTC. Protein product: CASSYSQTYEQYF.

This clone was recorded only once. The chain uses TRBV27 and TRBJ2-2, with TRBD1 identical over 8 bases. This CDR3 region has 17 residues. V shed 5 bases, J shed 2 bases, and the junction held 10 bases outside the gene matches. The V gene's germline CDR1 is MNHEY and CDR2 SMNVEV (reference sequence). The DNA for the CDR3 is TGTGCCAGCAGTCCAATGACGACAGGGGTTAACACCGGGGAGCTGTTTTTT. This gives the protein CASSPMTTGVNTGELFF.

Here the CDR3 DNA reads TGCGCCAGCAGCCAAGACAGGGGGCCGGACATTCAGTACTTC. Amino acid sequence: CASSQDRGPDIQYF. The rearrangement uses TRBV4-1 and TRBJ2-4; TRBD1 agrees at 8 bases. Germline V gives CDR1 MGHRA, CDR2 YSYEKL. Trimming removed 0 bases from V and 8 bases from J; junction bases left unmatched: 3. The CDR3 runs to 14 residues.

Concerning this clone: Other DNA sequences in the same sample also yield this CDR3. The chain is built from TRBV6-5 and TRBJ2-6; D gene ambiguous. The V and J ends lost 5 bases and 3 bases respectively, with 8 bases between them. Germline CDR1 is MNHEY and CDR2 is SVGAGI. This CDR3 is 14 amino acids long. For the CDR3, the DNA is TGTGCCAGCAGTCTAGTAGGTGGGGCCAACGTCCTGACTTTC. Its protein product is CASSLVGGANVLTF.

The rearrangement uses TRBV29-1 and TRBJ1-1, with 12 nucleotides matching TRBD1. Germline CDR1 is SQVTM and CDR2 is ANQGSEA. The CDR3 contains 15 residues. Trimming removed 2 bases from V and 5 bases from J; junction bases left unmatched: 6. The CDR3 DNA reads TGCAGCGTTGAATTGGGACAGGGGGCGCGGACTGAAGCTTTCTTT. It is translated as CSVELGQGARTEAFF.

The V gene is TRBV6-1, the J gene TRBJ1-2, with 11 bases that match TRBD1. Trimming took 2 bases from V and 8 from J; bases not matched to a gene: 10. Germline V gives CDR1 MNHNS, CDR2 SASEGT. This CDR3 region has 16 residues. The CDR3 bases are TGTGCCAGCAGTGAACAGGGGACAGGGGGACCTTGGGGCTACACCTTC. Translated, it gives CASSEQGTGGPWGYTF.

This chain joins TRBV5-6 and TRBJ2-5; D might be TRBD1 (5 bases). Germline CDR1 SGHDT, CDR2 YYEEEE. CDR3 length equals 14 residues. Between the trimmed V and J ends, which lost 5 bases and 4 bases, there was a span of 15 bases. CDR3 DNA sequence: TGTGCCAGCAGTTCTGACTCGCAGGGAGAGACCCAGTACTTC. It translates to CASSSDSQGETQYF. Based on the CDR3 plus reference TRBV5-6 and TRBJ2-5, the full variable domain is DAGVTQSPTHLIKTRGQQVTLRCSPKSGHDTVSWYQQALGQGPQFIFQYYEEEERQRGNFPDRFSGHQFPNYSSELNVNALLLGDSALYLCASSSDSQGETQYFGPGTRLLVL.

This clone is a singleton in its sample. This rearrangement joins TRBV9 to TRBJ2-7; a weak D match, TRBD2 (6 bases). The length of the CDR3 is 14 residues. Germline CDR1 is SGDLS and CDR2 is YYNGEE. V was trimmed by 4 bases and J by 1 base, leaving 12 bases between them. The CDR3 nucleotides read TGTGCCAGCAGCACTGGGACTCCATCCTACGAGCAGTACTTC. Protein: CASSTGTPSYEQYF.

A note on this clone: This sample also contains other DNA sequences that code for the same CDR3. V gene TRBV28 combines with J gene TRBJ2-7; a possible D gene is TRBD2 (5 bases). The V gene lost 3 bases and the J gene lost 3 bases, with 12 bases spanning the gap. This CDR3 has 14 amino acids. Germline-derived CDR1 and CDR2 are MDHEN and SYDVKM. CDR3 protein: CASSLASGGYEQYF. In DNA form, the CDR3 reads TGTGCCAGCAGTTTGGCGAGCGGAGGCTACGAGCAGTACTTC.

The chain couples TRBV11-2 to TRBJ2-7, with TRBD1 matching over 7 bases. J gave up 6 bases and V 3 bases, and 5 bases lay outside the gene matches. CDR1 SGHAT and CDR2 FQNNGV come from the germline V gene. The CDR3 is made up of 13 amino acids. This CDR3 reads CASSLGQLVEQYF. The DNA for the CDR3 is TGTGCCAGCAGCTTGGGACAGCTGGTCGAGCAGTACTTC.

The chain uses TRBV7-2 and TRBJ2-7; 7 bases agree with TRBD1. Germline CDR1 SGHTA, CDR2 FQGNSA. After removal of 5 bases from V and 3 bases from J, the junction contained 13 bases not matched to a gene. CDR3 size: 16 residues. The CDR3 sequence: CASSPRPGTDYYEQYF. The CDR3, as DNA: TGTGCCAGCAGCCCTCGTCCGGGGACAGATTACTACGAGCAGTACTTC.

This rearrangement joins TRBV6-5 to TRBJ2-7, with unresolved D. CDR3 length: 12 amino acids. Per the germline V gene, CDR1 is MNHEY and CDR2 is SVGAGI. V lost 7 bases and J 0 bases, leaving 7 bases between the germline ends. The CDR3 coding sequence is TGTGCCAGCATCGGAAGCTCCTACGAGCAGTACTTC. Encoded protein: CASIGSSYEQYF.

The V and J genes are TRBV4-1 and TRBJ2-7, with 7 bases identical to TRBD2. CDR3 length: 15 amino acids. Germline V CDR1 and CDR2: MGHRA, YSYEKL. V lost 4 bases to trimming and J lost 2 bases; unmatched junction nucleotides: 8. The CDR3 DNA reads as TGCGCCAGCAGCCCCCAGGGAGGGTCCCCCTACGAGCAGTACTTC. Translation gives CASSPQGGSPYEQYF.

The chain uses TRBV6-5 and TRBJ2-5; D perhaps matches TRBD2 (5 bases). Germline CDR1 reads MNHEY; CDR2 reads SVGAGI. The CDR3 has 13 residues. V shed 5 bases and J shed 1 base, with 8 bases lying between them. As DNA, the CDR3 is TGTGCCAGCAGTACGGGGTTCCAAGAGACCCAGTACTTC. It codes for CASSTGFQETQYF.